These 30 T cell receptor beta chains originate from one sample sequenced in a study of CD8 T cells in ankylosing spondylitis. In TCRdb, the 5' RACE reads were re-called with MiXCR into one record per CDR3 protein. The table shows about 330,000 distinct CDR3 sequences, with less than 9.5% occurring only once. Study-wide points: Ankylosing spondylitis blood appeared to carry a characteristic TCR beta motif of roughly 8 highly homologous variants.

For these TCRs, the target antigens are not known. The sample was blood, either unsorted or a sorted T cell fraction (not recorded which). The receptors originated from a male donor with ankylosing spondylitis.

This clonotype was recorded at least ten times. This chain links TRBV5-1 with TRBJ2-5, with 10 bases matching TRBD1. Germline CDR1 reads SGHRS; CDR2 reads YFSETQ. V dropped 5 bases and J dropped 2; count of bases not matched to a gene: 9. The CDR3 has 16 amino acids. The CDR3, as DNA: TGCGCCAGCAGGCCCCAACCGGGACAGGGGCAAGAGACCCAGTACTTC. Translation: CASRPQPGQGQETQYF.

This clonotype occurred a few times. V usage is TRBV27 and J usage is TRBJ2-1; 8 bases match TRBD2. CDR1 MNHEY and CDR2 SMNVEV come from the germline V gene (reference sequence). The CDR3 length is 18 residues. J lost 3 bases, V lost 5 bases, and 15 bases had no gene match. The CDR3 region is CASSLRIKREIFYNEQFF. The CDR3 nucleotides are TGTGCCAGCAGTCTCAGAATCAAGCGGGAGATATTCTACAATGAGCAGTTCTTC.

The CDR3 DNA reads TGTGCCACTGGGGCTTCTGGCGGCAATTCACCCCTCCACTTT. Translated, it gives CATGASGGNSPLHF. The chain employs TRBV6-1 and TRBJ1-6; TRBD1 might be the D (5 bases). V lost 10 bases to trimming and J lost 7 bases, with 17 bases between them. The CDR3 is made up of 14 amino acids. Germline values: CDR1 MNHNS, CDR2 SASEGT.

This clonotype turned up a few times. The chain uses TRBV20-1 and TRBJ1-6, with a possible D match to TRBD1 (5 bases). The CDR3 spans 15 residues. Trimming stripped 3 bases from V and 5 bases from J, with 14 bases between. Germline loops: CDR1 DFQATT, CDR2 SNEGSKA (reference sequence). The CDR3 reads CSASVQGIDNSPLHF. Here the CDR3 DNA reads TGCAGTGCTAGTGTTCAGGGAATAGATAATTCACCCCTCCACTTT.

This clonotype was observed many times. The chain combines TRBV12-3 or TRBV12-4 with TRBJ1-5, with D possibly being TRBD1 (5 bases). The CDR3 extends over 14 amino acids. Trimming shortened V by 5 bases and J by 4 bases, and 12 bases separated the two germline ends. CDR3 nucleotides: TGTGCCAGCAGTCATGACAGCGAGAATCAGCCCCAGCATTTT. Amino acids: CASSHDSENQPQHF.

This clonotype was recorded many times. The chain carries TRBV20-1 and TRBJ1-5, with D possibly being TRBD1 (5 bases). V lost 2 bases to trimming and J lost 5 bases, with 13 bases between them. CDR1 DFQATT and CDR2 SNEGSKA come from the germline V gene (reference sequence). The CDR3 runs to 14 residues. CDR3 sequence (DNA): TGCAGTGCTAGATGGGGGGGGACCGATCAGCCCCAGCATTTT. It codes for CSARWGGTDQPQHF.

The table lists this clonotype with a few counts. This chain joins TRBV10-3 and TRBJ1-5; 7 nucleotides align to TRBD1. With 4 bases clipped from V and 2 bases from J, the junction kept 5 bases outside the gene matches. Germline values: CDR1 ENHRY, CDR2 SYGVKD. The CDR3 has 15 residues. The DNA for the CDR3 is TGTGCCATCAGTGCCGGGCAGGGGGGCAATCAGCCCCAGCATTTT. It yields the protein CAISAGQGGNQPQHF.

The chain combines TRBV10-3 with TRBJ2-6; 7 bases match TRBD1. Germline V CDR1 and CDR2: ENHRY, SYGVKD. The ends lost 11 bases at V and 0 bases at J; junction bases unmatched: 10. This CDR3 is 16 amino acids long. Here the CDR3 reads CASRGQFLSGANVLTF. CDR3 coding DNA: TGTGCCTCCAGGGGACAGTTCCTCTCTGGGGCCAACGTCCTGACTTTC.

At least ten counts were recorded for this clonotype. The V gene is TRBV12-3 or TRBV12-4, the J gene TRBJ2-1; no definite D call. The CDR3 runs to 12 residues. Trimming shortened V by 2 bases and J by 7 bases, and 6 bases separated the two germline ends. CDR3 in DNA: TGTGCCAGCAGTTTAAGCGTTAATGAGCAGTTCTTC. The encoded protein is CASSLSVNEQFF.

This clonotype showed up many times. The chain links TRBV7-2 to TRBJ1-1; D is undetermined. The CDR3 is 13 residues long. Between the trimmed V and J ends, which lost 2 bases and 1 base, there was a span of 5 bases. Germline V gene lookup returns CDR1 SGHTA and CDR2 FQGNSA. CDR3 sequence (DNA): TGTGCCAGCAGCTTAATAGAGAACACTGAAGCTTTCTTT. Residues: CASSLIENTEAFF. The whole variable domain, filled in from reference TRBV7-2 and TRBJ1-1, reads GAGVSQSPSNKVTEKGKDVELRCDPISGHTALYWYRQSLGQGLEFLIYFQGNSAPDKSGLPSDRFSAERTGGSVSTLTIQRTQQEDSAVYLCASSLIENTEAFFGQGTRLTVV.

In its sample, this clonotype was seen many times. This sequence joins TRBV12-3 or TRBV12-4 and TRBJ1-5, with D maybe TRBD1 (6 bases). The CDR3 runs 15 residues. The V gene lost 6 bases and the J gene lost 0 bases, with 12 bases spanning the gap. CDR3 DNA sequence: TGTGCCAGCAGACCACAGGGCCCTAGCAATCAGCCCCAGCATTTT. Amino acids: CASRPQGPSNQPQHF.

A few counts support this clonotype. This chain joins TRBV27 and TRBJ2-7, with D unclear. V lost 7 bases to trimming and J lost 1 base, with 14 bases between them. Germline CDR1 is MNHEY and CDR2 is SMNVEV (reference sequence). The CDR3 totals 14 residues. This CDR3 is CASIQTVGSYEQYF. CDR3 coding DNA: TGTGCCAGCATCCAAACAGTAGGATCCTACGAGCAGTACTTC.

Many counts were recorded for this clonotype. This CDR3 is CASSLQREGGQYF. CDR3 nucleotides: TGTGCCAGCAGTTTGCAGCGGGAGGGGGGGCAGTATTTT. This sequence joins TRBV12-3 or TRBV12-4 and TRBJ2-3, with TRBD2 matching over 10 bases. The J segment lost 11 bases and the V segment lost 3 bases, leaving 5 bases of the junction unmatched. This CDR3 has 13 residues.

This clonotype was seen a few times. The gene calls are TRBV20-1 and TRBJ2-3; 9 positions agree with TRBD2. V was pared by 6 bases and J by 3 bases, with 10 bases of the junction left unmatched. The CDR3 consists of 15 residues. The germline gives CDR1 DFQATT, CDR2 SNEGSKA (reference sequence). The CDR3, as DNA: TGCAGTGCCATTCCGGGACTAGCAGATACAGATACGCAGTATTTT. Its translation: CSAIPGLADTDTQYF.

This clonotype turned up a few times. The chain combines TRBV2 with TRBJ2-5; D remains ambiguous. V was shortened by 4 bases and J by 2 bases, with 5 bases between the two germline ends. The CDR3 length is 12 residues. From germline, CDR1 is SNHLY and CDR2 FYNNEI. CDR3 coding DNA: TGTGCCAGCAGTGCCACACAAGAGACCCAGTACTTC. This encodes CASSATQETQYF.

This clonotype was recorded many times. The chain recombines TRBV28 with TRBJ2-7; 9 bases agree with TRBD2. Germline V lookup: CDR1 MDHEN, CDR2 SYDVKM. The CDR3 sequence is 16 residues long. Trimming cost V 5 bases and J 1 base; bases outside gene matches: 9. This CDR3 is CASSELAGFLSYEQYF. As DNA, the CDR3 is TGTGCCAGCAGTGAACTAGCGGGCTTCCTTTCCTACGAGCAGTACTTC. The whole variable domain, filled in from reference TRBV28 and TRBJ2-7, reads DVKVTQSSRYLVKRTGEKVFLECVQDMDHENMFWYRQDPGLGLRLIYFSYDVKMKEKGDIPEGYSVSREKKERFSLILESASTNQTSMYLCASSELAGFLSYEQYFGPGTRLTVT.

V usage is TRBV11-2 and J usage is TRBJ2-7; TRBD2 matches at 9 bases. V trimming: 2 bases; J trimming: 2 bases; junction bases outside the gene matches: 13. CDR3 length equals 18 residues. The germline CDR1 and CDR2 sequences are SGHAT and FQNNGV. The CDR3 coding sequence is TGTGCCAGCAGCTTAAGGTTCCCCCTAGCGGGATCTACCTACGAGCAGTACTTC. It yields the protein CASSLRFPLAGSTYEQYF.

This clonotype was seen a few times. The chain recombines TRBV10-1 with TRBJ2-7, with TRBD2 matching 9 bases. This CDR3 is 16 amino acids long. The germline V gene has CDR1 WNHNN and CDR2 SYGVQD (reference sequence). The trim removed 3 bases at V and 4 bases at J, leaving 10 bases unmatched. The CDR3, as DNA: TGCGCCAGCAGTGATAGGGGGACTAGCAGACCTTACGAGCAGTACTTC. Amino acid sequence: CASSDRGTSRPYEQYF.

The chain couples TRBV14 to TRBJ1-1; no reliable D call. V lost 4 bases and J 3 bases, leaving 18 bases between the germline ends. The CDR3 loop spans 16 amino acids. Germline values: CDR1 SGHDN, CDR2 FVKESK. The CDR3 protein is CASSPIWGEGYTEAFF. Here the CDR3 DNA reads TGTGCCAGCAGCCCTATTTGGGGAGAAGGGTACACTGAAGCTTTCTTT.

This clonotype was counted many times. The CDR3 region has the DNA TGTGCCACCAGTGACCCTGGAGCCAATGAGCAGTTCTTC. Its translation: CATSDPGANEQFF. J is TRBJ2-1 and V is TRBV24-1; D is uncertain. Trimming cost V 4 bases and J 6 bases, with 9 bases left between them. Germline CDR1 is KGHDR and CDR2 is SFDVKD. The CDR3 runs to 13 residues.

This clonotype has more than one count but fewer than ten. For the CDR3, the DNA is TGTGCCAGCTCACAGTGGACTAGCGGGAGCTCAAACCCTCAGACCCAGTACTTC. Its translation is CASSQWTSGSSNPQTQYF. This chain joins TRBV18 and TRBJ2-5; the match to TRBD2 covers 13 bases. The CDR3 spans 18 residues. Trimming removed 4 bases from V and 6 bases from J; junction bases left unmatched: 14. Germline V gene data show CDR1 as KGHSH and CDR2 as LQKENI.

The chain employs TRBV7-2 and TRBJ2-7; 8 nucleotides agree with TRBD1. With V trimmed by 1 base and J by 3 bases, 5 bases remained unmatched. The germline V gene encodes CDR1 SGHTA and CDR2 FQGNSA. This CDR3 is 15 amino acids long. The DNA for the CDR3 is TGTGCCAGCAGCTTAGATGGACAGGGTGGCTACGAGCAGTACTTC. Translation: CASSLDGQGGYEQYF. The complete variable domain, with remaining parts taken from reference TRBV7-2 and TRBJ2-7, reads GAGVSQSPSNKVTEKGKDVELRCDPISGHTALYWYRQSLGQGLEFLIYFQGNSAPDKSGLPSDRFSAERTGGSVSTLTIQRTQQEDSAVYLCASSLDGQGGYEQYFGPGTRLTVT.

V is TRBV5-1 and J is TRBJ2-5, with TRBD2 matching 15 bases. J lost 1 base, V lost 4 bases, and 8 bases had no gene match. Germline V gives CDR1 SGHRS, CDR2 YFSETQ. This CDR3 is built from 18 residues. The CDR3 is CASSLRTSGRAVQETQYF. The CDR3 DNA is TGCGCCAGCAGCCTGCGGACTAGCGGGAGGGCGGTCCAAGAGACCCAGTACTTC.

This clonotype was seen a handful of times. The V call is TRBV7-2, the J call TRBJ2-7; 9 positions match TRBD1. After removal of 1 base from V and 1 base from J, the junction contained 2 bases not matched to a gene. Per the germline V gene, CDR1 is SGHTA and CDR2 is FQGNSA. This CDR3 region has 15 residues. CDR3 sequence reads: CASSLGQGGSYEQYF. The DNA for the CDR3 is TGTGCCAGCAGCTTAGGACAGGGGGGTTCCTACGAGCAGTACTTC.

This clonotype was seen at least ten times. The CDR3 DNA sequence: TGTGCCAGCAGCATGACAGGGGAAAAGACCCAGTACTTC. This encodes CASSMTGEKTQYF. The chain recombines TRBV5-6 with TRBJ2-5; 8 bases are shared with TRBD1. Germline V CDR1 and CDR2: SGHDT, YYEEEE. The CDR3 length is 13 residues. J was trimmed by 6 bases and V by 4 bases; bases with no gene match: 5.

At least ten counts were recorded for this clonotype. The genes are TRBV12-3 or TRBV12-4 and TRBJ1-5; D unclear. The V end was cut by 3 bases, the J end by 5 bases, with 5 bases between. The CDR3 sequence is 12 residues long. CDR3 DNA: TGTGCCAGCAGTTTCGCGGATCAGCCCCAGCATTTT. It codes for CASSFADQPQHF.

This clonotype appeared many times. The chain carries TRBV2 and TRBJ2-7; D uncertain. The CDR3 loop spans 11 amino acids. CDR1 and CDR2 from the germline V gene are SNHLY and FYNNEI. The germline V and J ends were trimmed by 5 bases and 3 bases, with 5 bases remaining between them. The CDR3 sequence is CASSRFYEQYF. CDR3 nucleotide sequence: TGTGCCAGCAGTAGGTTCTACGAGCAGTACTTC. Full variable domain (missing parts from reference TRBV2 and TRBJ2-7): EPEVTQTPSHQVTQMGQEVILRCVPISNHLYFYWYRQILGQKVEFLVSFYNNEISEKSEIFDDQFSVERPDGSNFTLKIRSTKLEDSAMYFCASSRFYEQYFGPGTRLTVT.

The V call is TRBV24-1, the J call TRBJ2-5; no clear D. In germline, CDR1 is KGHDR, CDR2 SFDVKD. Trimming took off 3 bases at V and 7 bases at J, with 11 bases between the two ends. The CDR3 sequence is 13 residues long. DNA of the CDR3: TGTGCCACCAGTGATCTTGACCTTGGGACCCAGTACTTC. Its protein product is CATSDLDLGTQYF.

This clonotype was counted a few times. The chain links TRBV7-9 to TRBJ2-2, with D hard to call. Germline CDR1 reads SEHNR; CDR2 reads FQNEAQ (reference sequence). This CDR3 has 13 amino acids. Trimming pared 5 bases from V and 4 bases from J, leaving 8 bases between. DNA for the CDR3: TGTGCCAGCAGCCCCCAAAGCACCGGGGAGCTGTTTTTT. Protein: CASSPQSTGELFF.

Many counts were recorded for this clonotype. The rearrangement joins TRBV5-1 to TRBJ2-3, with unresolved D. CDR3 length equals 13 residues. Trimming cost V 0 bases and J 4 bases, with 6 bases left between them. The V gene's germline CDR1 is SGHRS and CDR2 YFSETQ. The CDR3 spells CASSLGGADTQYF. Written as DNA, the CDR3 is TGCGCCAGCAGCTTGGGTGGCGCAGATACGCAGTATTTT.